This T cell receptor (beta chain) was identified in a study of blood T cell repertoires in COVID-19. Across the study: Acute-phase and convalescent COVID-19 samples originated in the United States, Italy and Spain. The cDNA or gDNA used as material had been derived from T cells, B-cell-depleted T cells, or PBMCs.

Authors' analysis steps: It was from reference gene primer amplification that nucleated cell counts were estimated. Profiling relied on immunoSEQ multiplex PCR, and the TCRdb table lists in-frame clones only, not all of them. Clonal size and the V and J genes are those of that table, whereas D and trimming came from the DNA. The sample contains approximately 100,000 clones, nearly 90% of which appear only once. The sample comprised peripheral blood. The receptor was isolated from a man between 65 and 80 years old with acute or convalescent COVID-19.

CDR3 nucleotide sequence: TGTGCCAGTAGTATAGCCCCCGATCAGCCCCAGCATTTT. As protein: CASSIAPDQPQHF. The chain recombines TRBV19 with TRBJ1-5, with D unresolved. The V and J ends lost 1 base and 5 bases respectively, with 6 bases between them. This CDR3 comprises 13 residues. Germline lookup yields CDR1 LNHDA and CDR2 SQIVND (reference sequence).